A single sample is the source of the 2 T cell receptor beta chains below, sequenced in a study of response to subunit inactivated influenza vaccine. TCRdb reprocessed the RT-PCR reads via MiXCR and lists one record per CDR3 protein. The sample has about 300,000 distinct CDR3 sequences, around 20% seen once; the top ten hold 10%. Sample: PBMCs from blood, taken approximately 22 months after vaccination. The receptors shown here come from a man aged 50 to 69 who received an inactivated influenza vaccine.

The CDR3 DNA sequence: TGTGCCAGCAGTTTACGACACTACACTGAAGCTTTCTTT. It is translated as CASSLRHYTEAFF. This chain connects TRBV27 to TRBJ1-1; D is unclear. V was trimmed by 2 bases and J by 3 bases, leaving 7 bases between them. The germline gives CDR1 MNHEY, CDR2 SMNVEV (reference sequence). The CDR3 extends over 13 amino acids.

This clonotype has more than one count but fewer than ten. This rearrangement joins TRBV29-1 to TRBJ2-3; 9 bases align to TRBD2. The CDR3 has 14 amino acids. Trimming at V came to 6 bases and at J to 5 bases, leaving 9 bases not matched to a gene. Germline-derived CDR1 and CDR2 are SQVTM and ANQGSEA. Here the CDR3 reads CSVFSGGGGDTQYF. CDR3 coding DNA: TGCAGCGTGTTTAGCGGGGGAGGAGGAGATACGCAGTATTTT.